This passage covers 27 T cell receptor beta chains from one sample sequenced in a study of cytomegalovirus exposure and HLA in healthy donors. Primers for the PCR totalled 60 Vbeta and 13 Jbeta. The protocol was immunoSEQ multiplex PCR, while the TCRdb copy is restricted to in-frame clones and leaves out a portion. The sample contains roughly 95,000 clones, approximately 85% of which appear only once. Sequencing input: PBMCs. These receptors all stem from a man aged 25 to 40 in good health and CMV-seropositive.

CDR3 nucleotides: TGTGCCAGCAGCGTACCGACAGGGGTCGGCTACACCTTC. It translates to CASSVPTGVGYTF. This rearrangement joins TRBV7-2 to TRBJ1-2, with 8 bases fitting TRBD1. The CDR3 runs to 13 residues. Germline assignment: CDR1 SGHTA and CDR2 FQGNSA. The ends lost 5 bases at V and 8 bases at J; junction bases unmatched: 7. The full variable domain, its missing parts supplied by reference TRBV7-2 and TRBJ1-2, is GAGVSQSPSNKVTEKGKDVELRCDPISGHTALYWYRQSLGQGLEFLIYFQGNSAPDKSGLPSDRFSAERTGGSVSTLTIQRTQQEDSAVYLCASSVPTGVGYTFGSGTRLTVV.

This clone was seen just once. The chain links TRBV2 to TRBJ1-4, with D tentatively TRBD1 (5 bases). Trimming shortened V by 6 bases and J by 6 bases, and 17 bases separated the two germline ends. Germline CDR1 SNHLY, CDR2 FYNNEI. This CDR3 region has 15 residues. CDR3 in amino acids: CASRDSGTGDEKLFF. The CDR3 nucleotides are TGTGCCAGCAGAGACAGTGGGACGGGAGATGAAAAACTGTTTTTT.

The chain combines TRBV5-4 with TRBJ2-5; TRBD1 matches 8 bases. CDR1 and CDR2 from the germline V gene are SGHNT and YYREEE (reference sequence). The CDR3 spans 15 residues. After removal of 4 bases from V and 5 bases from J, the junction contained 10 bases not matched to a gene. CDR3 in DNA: TGTGCCAGCAGCCCCGCCCGACAGGGGTACGAGACCCAGTACTTC. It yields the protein CASSPARQGYETQYF.

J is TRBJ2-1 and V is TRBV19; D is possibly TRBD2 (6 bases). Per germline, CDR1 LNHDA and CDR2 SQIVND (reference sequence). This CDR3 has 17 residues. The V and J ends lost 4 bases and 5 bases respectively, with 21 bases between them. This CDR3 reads CASSNLMRGKLNNEQFF. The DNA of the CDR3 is TGTGCCAGTAGTAACCTAATGCGGGGAAAGTTGAACAATGAGCAGTTCTTC.

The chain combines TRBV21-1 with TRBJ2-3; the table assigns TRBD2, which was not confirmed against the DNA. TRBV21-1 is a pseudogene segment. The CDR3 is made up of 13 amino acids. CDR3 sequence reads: CARPTTSTDTQYF. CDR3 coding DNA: TGTGCCAGACCAACCACTAGCACAGATACGCAGTATTTT.

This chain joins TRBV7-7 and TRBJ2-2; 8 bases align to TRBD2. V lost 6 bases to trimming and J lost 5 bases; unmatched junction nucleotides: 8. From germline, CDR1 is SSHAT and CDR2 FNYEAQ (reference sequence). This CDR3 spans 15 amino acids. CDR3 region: CASSPSGGATGELFF. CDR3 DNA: TGTGCCAGCAGTCCTTCGGGGGGGGCGACCGGGGAGCTGTTTTTT.

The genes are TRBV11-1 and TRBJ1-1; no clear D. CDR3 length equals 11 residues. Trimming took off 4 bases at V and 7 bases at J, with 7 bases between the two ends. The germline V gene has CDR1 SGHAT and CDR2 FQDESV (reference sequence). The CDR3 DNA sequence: TGTGCCAGCAGCTCGTATATTGAAGCTTTCTTT. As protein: CASSSYIEAFF.

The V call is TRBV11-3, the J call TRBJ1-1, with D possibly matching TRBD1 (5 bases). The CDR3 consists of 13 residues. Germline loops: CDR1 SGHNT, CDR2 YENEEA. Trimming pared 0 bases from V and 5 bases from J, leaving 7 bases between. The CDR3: CASSLEGATEAFF. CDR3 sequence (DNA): TGTGCCAGCAGCTTAGAAGGGGCGACTGAAGCTTTCTTT.

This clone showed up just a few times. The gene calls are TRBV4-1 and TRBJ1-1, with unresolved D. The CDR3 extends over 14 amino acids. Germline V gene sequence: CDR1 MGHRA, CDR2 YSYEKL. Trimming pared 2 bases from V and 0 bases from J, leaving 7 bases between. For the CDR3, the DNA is TGCGCCAGCAGCCAAACAGAGCTGAACACTGAAGCTTTCTTT. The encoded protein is CASSQTELNTEAFF.

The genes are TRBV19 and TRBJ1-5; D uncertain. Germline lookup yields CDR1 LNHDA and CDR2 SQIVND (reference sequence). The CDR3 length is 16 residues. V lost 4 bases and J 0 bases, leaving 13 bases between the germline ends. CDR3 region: CASSTLSGNSNQPQHF. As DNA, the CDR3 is TGTGCCAGTAGTACGTTGTCGGGGAATAGCAATCAGCCCCAGCATTTT. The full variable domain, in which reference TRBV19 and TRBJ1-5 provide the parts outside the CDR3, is DGGITQSPKYLFRKEGQNVTLSCEQNLNHDAMYWYRQDPGQGLRLIYYSQIVNDFQKGDIAEGYSVSREKKESFPLTVTSAQKNPTAFYLCASSTLSGNSNQPQHFGDGTRLSIL.

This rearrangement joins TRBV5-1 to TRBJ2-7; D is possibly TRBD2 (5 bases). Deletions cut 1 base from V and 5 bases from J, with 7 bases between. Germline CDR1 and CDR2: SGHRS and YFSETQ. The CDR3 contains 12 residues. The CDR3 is CASSLTGNEQYF. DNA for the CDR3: TGCGCCAGCAGCTTGACGGGGAACGAGCAGTACTTC.

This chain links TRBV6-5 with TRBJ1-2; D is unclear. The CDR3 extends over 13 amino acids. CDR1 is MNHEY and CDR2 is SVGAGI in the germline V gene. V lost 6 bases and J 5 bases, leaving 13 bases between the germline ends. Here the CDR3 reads CASSSGLTYGYTF. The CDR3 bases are TGTGCCAGCAGCTCCGGACTTACGTATGGCTACACCTTC.

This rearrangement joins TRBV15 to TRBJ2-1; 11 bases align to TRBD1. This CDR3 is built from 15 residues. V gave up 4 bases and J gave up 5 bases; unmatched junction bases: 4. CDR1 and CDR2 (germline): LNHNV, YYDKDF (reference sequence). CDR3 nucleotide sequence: TGTGCCACCAGCATGGACAGGGGGCGCGACAATGAGCAGTTCTTC. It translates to CATSMDRGRDNEQFF.

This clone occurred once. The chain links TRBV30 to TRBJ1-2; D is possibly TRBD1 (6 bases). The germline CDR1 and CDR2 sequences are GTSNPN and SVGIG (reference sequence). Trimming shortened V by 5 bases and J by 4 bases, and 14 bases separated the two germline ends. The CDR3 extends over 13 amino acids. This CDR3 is CAWRDTRGYGYTF. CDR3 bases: TGTGCCTGGCGGGACACTAGGGGCTATGGCTACACCTTC.

This CDR3 is CASSQDLAGVPPDEQFF. The DNA of the CDR3 is TGTGCCAGCAGCCAAGATCTAGCGGGAGTGCCTCCGGATGAGCAGTTCTTC. The V and J genes are TRBV4-2 and TRBJ2-1; TRBD2 aligns across 10 bases. The germline V gene encodes CDR1 LGHNA and CDR2 YNFKEQ. The length of the CDR3 is 17 residues. V lost 0 bases, J lost 8 bases, and 10 bases stayed unmatched.

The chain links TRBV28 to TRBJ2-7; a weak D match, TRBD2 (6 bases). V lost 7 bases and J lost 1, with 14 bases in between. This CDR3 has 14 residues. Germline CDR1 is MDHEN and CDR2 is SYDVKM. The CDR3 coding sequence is TGTGCCAGCACCGGAGGGATAGAATCCTACGAGCAGTACTTC. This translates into CASTGGIESYEQYF.

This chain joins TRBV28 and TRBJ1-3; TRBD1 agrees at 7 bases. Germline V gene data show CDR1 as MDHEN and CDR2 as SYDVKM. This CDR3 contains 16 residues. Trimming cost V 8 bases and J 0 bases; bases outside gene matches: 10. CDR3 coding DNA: TGTGCCAGCGGACAGGACCGACCCGTCTCTGGAAACACCATATATTTT. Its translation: CASGQDRPVSGNTIYF.

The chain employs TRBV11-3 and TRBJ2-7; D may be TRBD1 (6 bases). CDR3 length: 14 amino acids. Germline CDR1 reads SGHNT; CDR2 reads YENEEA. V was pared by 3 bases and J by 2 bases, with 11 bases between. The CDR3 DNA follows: TGTGCCAGCAGCTTGGCAGGGGCCACCTACGAGCAGTACTTC. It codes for CASSLAGATYEQYF.

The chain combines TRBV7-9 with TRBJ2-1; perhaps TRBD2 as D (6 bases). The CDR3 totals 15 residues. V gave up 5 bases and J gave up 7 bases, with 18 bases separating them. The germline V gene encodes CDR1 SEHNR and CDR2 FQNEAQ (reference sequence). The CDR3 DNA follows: TGTGCCAGCAGCCCATACTCCTCTGGGAGGAATGAGCAGTTCTTC. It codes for CASSPYSSGRNEQFF.

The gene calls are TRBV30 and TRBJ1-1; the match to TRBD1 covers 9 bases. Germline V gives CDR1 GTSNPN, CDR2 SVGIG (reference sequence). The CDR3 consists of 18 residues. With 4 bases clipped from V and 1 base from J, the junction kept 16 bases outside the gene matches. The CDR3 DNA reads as TGTGCCTGGATAGGGAGGGGGACAGGGATGGGTAAGAACACTGAAGCTTTCTTT. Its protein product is CAWIGRGTGMGKNTEAFF.

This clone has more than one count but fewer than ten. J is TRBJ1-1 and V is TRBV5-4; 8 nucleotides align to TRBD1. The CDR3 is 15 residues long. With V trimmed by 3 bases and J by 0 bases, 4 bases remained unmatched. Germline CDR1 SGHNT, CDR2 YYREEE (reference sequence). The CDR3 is CASSSWTGMNTEAFF. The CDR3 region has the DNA TGTGCCAGCAGCTCGTGGACAGGGATGAACACTGAAGCTTTCTTT.

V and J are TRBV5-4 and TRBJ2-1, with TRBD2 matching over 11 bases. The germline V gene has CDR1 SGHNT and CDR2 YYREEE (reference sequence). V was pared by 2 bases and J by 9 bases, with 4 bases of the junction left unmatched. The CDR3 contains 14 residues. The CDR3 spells CASSFSGRAGEQFF. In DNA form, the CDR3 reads TGTGCCAGCAGCTTTAGCGGGAGGGCCGGTGAGCAGTTCTTC.

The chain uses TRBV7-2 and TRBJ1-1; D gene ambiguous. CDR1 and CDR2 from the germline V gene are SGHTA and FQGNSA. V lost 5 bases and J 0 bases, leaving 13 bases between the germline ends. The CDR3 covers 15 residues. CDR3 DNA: TGTGCCAGCAGCGGCGGTTTGCGGTTGAACACTGAAGCTTTCTTT. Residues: CASSGGLRLNTEAFF. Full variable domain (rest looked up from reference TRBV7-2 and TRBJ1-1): GAGVSQSPSNKVTEKGKDVELRCDPISGHTALYWYRQSLGQGLEFLIYFQGNSAPDKSGLPSDRFSAERTGGSVSTLTIQRTQQEDSAVYLCASSGGLRLNTEAFFGQGTRLTVV.

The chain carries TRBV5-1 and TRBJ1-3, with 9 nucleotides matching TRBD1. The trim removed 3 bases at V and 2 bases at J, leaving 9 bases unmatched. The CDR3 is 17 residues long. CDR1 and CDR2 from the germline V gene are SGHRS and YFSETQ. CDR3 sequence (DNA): TGCGCCAGCAGCTGGACTCTACAGGGGGCGGCTGGAAACACCATATATTTT. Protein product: CASSWTLQGAAGNTIYF.

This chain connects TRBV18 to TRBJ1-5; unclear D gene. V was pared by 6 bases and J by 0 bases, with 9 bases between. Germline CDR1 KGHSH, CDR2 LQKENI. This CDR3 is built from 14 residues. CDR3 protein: CASSPTFSNQPQHF. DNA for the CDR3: TGTGCCAGCTCCCCAACATTTAGCAATCAGCCCCAGCATTTT.

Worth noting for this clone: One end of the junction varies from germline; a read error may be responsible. The CDR3 DNA sequence: TGTGCCAGCAGGGAAGACAGCTCCTATAATTCACCCCTCCACTTT. Protein product: CASREDSSYNSPLHF. The chain couples TRBV2 to TRBJ1-6, with D possibly TRBD1 on 5 matching bases. CDR1 is SNHLY, CDR2 FYNNEI, per germline. The CDR3 loop spans 15 amino acids. The full variable domain, its missing parts supplied by reference TRBV2 and TRBJ1-6, is EPEVTQTPSHQVTQMGQEVILRCVPISNHLYFYWYRQILGQKVEFLVSFYNNEISEKSEIFDDQFSVERPDGSNFTLKIRSTKLEDSAMYFCASREDSSYNSPLHFGNGTRLTVT.

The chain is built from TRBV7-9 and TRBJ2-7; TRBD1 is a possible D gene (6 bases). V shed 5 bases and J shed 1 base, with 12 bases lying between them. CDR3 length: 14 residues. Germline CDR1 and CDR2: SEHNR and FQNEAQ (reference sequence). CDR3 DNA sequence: TGTGCCAGCAGCCACAGGGTTTCGTCCTACGAGCAGTACTTC. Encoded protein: CASSHRVSSYEQYF.